One sample yielded the 9 T cell receptor beta chains listed below, sequenced in a study of shared clonotypes between healthy human individuals. Profiled with immunoSEQ multiplex PCR; TCRdb holds only in-frame clones, not every one. The sample lists a few hundred thousand clones; around 80% were seen once. Sequenced: PBMCs. These receptors were taken from a woman in her 40s in good health. Some clones in this sample may be carry-over from other donors' samples.

The V call is TRBV28, the J call TRBJ2-6; unclear D gene. Germline CDR1 and CDR2: MDHEN and SYDVKM. This CDR3 is built from 20 residues. V was cut by 6 bases and J by 3 bases, with 27 bases left in between. In DNA, the CDR3 is TGTGCCAGCAGCTCTCCCCCGAACTTCGCGCAGGTTGGTGGGGCCAACGTCCTGACTTTC. Its protein product is CASSSPPNFAQVGGANVLTF.

The gene calls are TRBV29-1 and TRBJ2-7, with a weak D call TRBD1 (6 bases). CDR3 length: 13 amino acids. Germline CDR1 reads SQVTM; CDR2 reads ANQGSEA. The germline V and J ends were trimmed by 5 bases and 1 base, with 12 bases remaining between them. The CDR3 coding sequence is TGCAGCGTTTCCCAGGGGAGATCCTACGAGCAGTACTTC. Its protein product is CSVSQGRSYEQYF.

In regard to this clone: The sample has other DNA sequences that encode this CDR3 too. The V call is TRBV5-1, the J call TRBJ2-2; the D is unclear. The CDR3 runs 14 residues. Germline values: CDR1 SGHRS, CDR2 YFSETQ. Between the trimmed V and J ends, which lost 0 bases and 1 base, there was a span of 4 bases. The CDR3 region is CASSLDQNTGELFF. The DNA of the CDR3 is TGCGCCAGCAGCTTGGACCAGAACACCGGGGAGCTGTTTTTT.

The chain couples TRBV7-2 to TRBJ2-5, with 7 bases fitting TRBD2. Per the germline V gene, CDR1 is SGHTA and CDR2 is FQGNSA. After removal of 5 bases from V and 2 bases from J, the junction contained 5 bases not matched to a gene. The CDR3 sequence is 14 residues long. In DNA, the CDR3 is TGTGCCAGCAGCCACGGACTAGATCAAGAGACCCAGTACTTC. This codes for CASSHGLDQETQYF.

V is TRBV2 and J is TRBJ2-7, with 8 nucleotides matching TRBD2. Per the germline V gene, CDR1 is SNHLY and CDR2 is FYNNEI. Trimming took 4 bases from V and 4 from J; bases not matched to a gene: 9. CDR3 length equals 15 residues. The CDR3 spells CASSGLRSGTYEQYF. Written as DNA, the CDR3 is TGTGCCAGCAGTGGTCTGCGTAGCGGGACTTACGAGCAGTACTTC.

V and J are TRBV9 and TRBJ2-1; D might be TRBD1 or TRBD2, each matching 5 bases. The V end was cut by 0 bases, the J end by 1 base, with 8 bases between. Looked up from germline, CDR1 is SGDLS and CDR2 is YYNGEE. The CDR3 covers 15 residues. The CDR3 sequence: CASSVGGLSYNEQFF. The CDR3 DNA reads TGTGCCAGCAGCGTAGGGGGGTTATCCTACAATGAGCAGTTCTTC.

The J gene is TRBJ2-7, the V gene TRBV19; possibly TRBD1 or TRBD2 for D (5 bases each). Between the trimmed V and J ends, which lost 8 bases and 0 bases, there was a span of 17 bases. CDR3 length equals 15 residues. Germline V lookup: CDR1 LNHDA, CDR2 SQIVND (reference sequence). The CDR3: CASSPTGTASYEQYF. In DNA form, the CDR3 reads TGTGCCAGTTCCCCGACCGGGACGGCCTCCTACGAGCAGTACTTC.

This clone showed up just a few times. The chain employs TRBV28 and TRBJ2-5; no definite D call. V was trimmed by 6 bases and J by 2 bases, leaving 13 bases between them. This CDR3 is built from 14 residues. In germline, CDR1 is MDHEN, CDR2 SYDVKM. The CDR3 coding sequence is TGTGCCAGCAGCCCCTTGTGGGGACAAGAGACCCAGTACTTC. Amino acid sequence: CASSPLWGQETQYF.

The V call is TRBV6-6, the J call TRBJ1-2, with D possibly TRBD1 on 5 matching bases. The germline V gene encodes CDR1 MNHNY and CDR2 SVGAGI (reference sequence). The CDR3 spans 15 residues. Trimming cost V 2 bases and J 4 bases, with 14 bases left between them. CDR3 protein: CASSYGGDASYGYTF. CDR3 sequence (DNA): TGTGCCAGCAGTTACGGTGGGGACGCGAGCTATGGCTACACCTTC.